This is a list of T cell receptor beta chains from one sample in a study of PD-1 blockade in classical Hodgkin lymphoma. The protocol was immunoSEQ multiplex PCR, while the TCRdb copy is restricted to in-frame clones and leaves out a portion. The sample comprises roughly 64,000 clones, 91% of which are singletons, and about a tenth rests with the top ten. The material sequenced was peripheral blood mononuclear cells (PBMCs), taken before the fourth cycle of nivolumab. These TCRs come from a human donor with classical Hodgkin lymphoma. Each CDR3 is given with its conserved first and last residue. The order of the fields is D gene, J gene, clone size, V gene, CDR3 DNA, CDR3 protein. D genes are given only for firm matches. Size values are once, few and many counts, or a class for expanded clones, and some rows have none.

>.|TRBJ1-4|.|TRBV30
TGTGCCTGGAGTGCCAGTTCCGATGAAAAACTGTTTTTT
CAWSASSDEKLFF
>TRBD1|TRBJ2-1|.|TRBV27
TGTGCCAGCAGTTGGACAGGGGATAACAATGAGCAGTTCTTC
CASSWTGDNNEQFF
>.|TRBJ1-6|.|TRBV9
TGTGCCAGCAGCGAAGAGAACAGACCAAATTATAATTCACCCCTCCACTTT
CASSEENRPNYNSPLHF
>.|TRBJ1-2|once|TRBV30
TGTGCCTGGAGTAATGCAGGGATCAGTGGCTACACCTTC
CAWSNAGISGYTF
>.|TRBJ1-5|.|TRBV18
TGTGCCAGCTCACCGTCGGGCGCAGTTCAGCCCCAGCATTTT
CASSPSGAVQPQHF
>.|TRBJ2-5|.|TRBV11-2
TGTGCCAGCAGCTTAGATCTTCCAGGTCTGGAACAAGAGACCCAGTACTTC
CASSLDLPGLEQETQYF
>.|TRBJ1-4|.|TRBV30
TGTGCCTGGAGTGACCGGTCGTTCGCCACCCGATATGCCCTGGGTGAAAAACTGTTTTTT
CAWSDRSFATRYALGEKLFF
>.|TRBJ2-2|.|TRBV5-1
TGCGCCAGCAGCTTGGACGGCGGCCGTGGCACCGGGGAGCTGTTTTTT
CASSLDGGRGTGELFF
>.|TRBJ1-1|few|TRBV28
TGTGCCAGCAGCCCGCGAGGGGGAGGGGGCACTGAAGCTTTCTTT
CASSPRGGGGTEAFF
>TRBD1|TRBJ2-5|.|TRBV6-5
TGTGCCAGCTCACAGGGGGCCCAAGAGACCCAGTACTTC
CASSQGAQETQYF
>TRBD1|TRBJ2-1|.|TRBV11-2
TGTGCCAGCAGCTTAGTGCTAGGGACAGGGGAATCGAATGAGCAGTTCTTC
CASSLVLGTGESNEQFF
>TRBD1|TRBJ1-4|.|TRBV6-1
TGTGCCAGCGGAAGGGACAGCGCTAATGAAAAACTGTTTTTT
CASGRDSANEKLFF
>TRBD1|TRBJ1-1|once|TRBV11-2
TGTGCCAGCAGCGGAGTAGGGGGCGAAGCTTTCTTT
CASSGVGGEAFF
>TRBD2|TRBJ2-1|once|TRBV9
TGTGCCAGCAGCGTAGACGGGGGGGCCCGCGAGCAGTTCTTC
CASSVDGGAREQFF
>TRBD1|TRBJ2-1|.|TRBV5-1
TGCGCCAGCAGCTTGGCAACAGGGGCCCAGCCGAGCTCCTACAATGAGCAGTTCTTC
CASSLATGAQPSSYNEQFF
>TRBD1|TRBJ1-1|.|TRBV11-3
TGTGCCAGCAGCTTAGCAGGGGGCTCTGAAGCTTTCTTT
CASSLAGGSEAFF
>.|TRBJ2-1|.|TRBV15
TGTGCCACCAGCAGAGATGGGTGGGGCCTGAACTCACAGTTCTTC
CATSRDGWGLNSQFF
>.|TRBJ1-1|.|TRBV7-8
TGTGCCAGCAGCTTAAGGGGCTCAGTGAACACTGAAGCTTTCTTT
CASSLRGSVNTEAFF
>.|TRBJ1-1|.|TRBV19
TGTGCCAGTAGTATTCGGGGGGGAGGAACTGAAGCTTTCTTT
CASSIRGGGTEAFF
>.|TRBJ1-4|.|TRBV30
TGTGCCTGGAGGGACCGAGGATCAACTAATGAAAAACTGTTTTTT
CAWRDRGSTNEKLFF
>TRBD2|TRBJ2-7|.|TRBV27
TGTGCCAGCCGGGGGGGGCTGTACGAGCAGTACTTC
CASRGGLYEQYF
>.|TRBJ2-5|once|TRBV5-6
TGTGCCAGCAGCCATTCGACAGCACTTCAAGAGACCCAGTACTTC
CASSHSTALQETQYF
>TRBD2|TRBJ2-2|.|TRBV10-3
TGTGCCATCAGTGAGGGGGGGGTAACGCTGTTTTTT
CAISEGGVTLFF
>.|TRBJ2-3|.|TRBV28
TGTGCCAGCAGTTCTAACAGTGCTAGCACAGATACGCAGTATTTT
CASSSNSASTDTQYF
>.|TRBJ2-5|.|TRBV20-1
TGCAGTGCTAGCGAGACCCAGTACTTC
CSASETQYF
>.|TRBJ2-7|.|TRBV5-1
TGCGCCAGCAGCTTCCGGACAGAGACCTACGAGCAGTACTTC
CASSFRTETYEQYF
>.|TRBJ2-2|.|TRBV4-2
TGTGCCAGCAGCCGACAGGAGGAAACCGGGGAGCTGTTTTTT
CASSRQEETGELFF
>TRBD1|TRBJ1-2|.|TRBV7-6
TGTGCCAGCAGCTCCCGGACAGGGATTAGATCCCTTAGCGAAAACTATGGCTACACCTTC
CASSSRTGIRSLSENYGYTF
>.|TRBJ2-5|.|TRBV7-6
TGTGCCAGCAGCTTATCCCCGACAGGGAGGACAGGAGAGACCCAGTACTTC
CASSLSPTGRTGETQYF
>TRBD1|TRBJ1-2|.|TRBV5-1
TGCGCCAGCAGCTCTACAGGGGGTGGCTACACCTTC
CASSSTGGGYTF
>TRBD1|TRBJ1-2|.|TRBV6-1
TGTGCCAGCAGGACACAGGGGGCGGACTATGGCTACACCTTC
CASRTQGADYGYTF
>.|TRBJ2-6|.|TRBV7-2
TGTGCCAGCAGCTCTGAGGGCCACGGGGCGTACTCTGGGGCCAACGTCCTGACTTTC
CASSSEGHGAYSGANVLTF
>.|TRBJ1-1|once|TRBV2
TGTGCCAGCAGTGAAGTTCCGGGGAACACTGAAGCTTTCTTT
CASSEVPGNTEAFF
>.|TRBJ1-2|.|TRBV10-2
TGCGCCAGCAGTGATCGGGTAGGAAGCTACACCTTC
CASSDRVGSYTF
>.|TRBJ1-2|.|TRBV5-1
TGCGCCAGCGGACCCGAATGGGGAGGTGGCTACACCTTC
CASGPEWGGGYTF
>TRBD2|TRBJ2-7|.|TRBV18
TGTGCCAGCTCACCACTTGGGACTAGCGGGGGGGCGGATCTTAAGGACGAGCAGTACTTC
CASSPLGTSGGADLKDEQYF
>TRBD1|TRBJ1-5|.|TRBV6-5
TGTGCCAGCCAACCAAGGGGGCAGGGCAGTCAGCCCCAGCATTTT
CASQPRGQGSQPQHF
>.|TRBJ2-3|.|TRBV29-1
TGCAGCGTTCCCCCGGTCATCCAGGGCCCGTCAGATACGCAGTATTTT
CSVPPVIQGPSDTQYF
>.|TRBJ1-1|.|TRBV11-2
TGTGCCAGCAGCCGCCCCGGGGGACGAGGTACTGAAGCTTTCTTT
CASSRPGGRGTEAFF
>.|TRBJ1-1|.|TRBV7-2
TGTGCCAGATTTCAAATGAGTGTTGTAACTGAAGCTTTCTTT
CARFQMSVVTEAFF
>.|TRBJ1-1|.|TRBV4-2
TGTGCCAGCAGCCAAGAAGGGAGGTCGGTCACTGAAGCTTTCTTT
CASSQEGRSVTEAFF
>TRBD1|TRBJ1-3|.|TRBV7-9
TGTGCCAGCAGCTTAGCGTTTGGGACAGGCTCTGGAAACACCATATATTTT
CASSLAFGTGSGNTIYF
>.|TRBJ1-4|once|TRBV7-2
TGTGCCAGCAGCTTAAGTCCCAGGGGAAATGAAAAACTGTTTTTT
CASSLSPRGNEKLFF
>.|TRBJ2-1|.|TRBV7-8
TGTGCCAGCAGCTTAGAAAACGGACAGAAAGATTACAATGAGCAGTTCTTC
CASSLENGQKDYNEQFF